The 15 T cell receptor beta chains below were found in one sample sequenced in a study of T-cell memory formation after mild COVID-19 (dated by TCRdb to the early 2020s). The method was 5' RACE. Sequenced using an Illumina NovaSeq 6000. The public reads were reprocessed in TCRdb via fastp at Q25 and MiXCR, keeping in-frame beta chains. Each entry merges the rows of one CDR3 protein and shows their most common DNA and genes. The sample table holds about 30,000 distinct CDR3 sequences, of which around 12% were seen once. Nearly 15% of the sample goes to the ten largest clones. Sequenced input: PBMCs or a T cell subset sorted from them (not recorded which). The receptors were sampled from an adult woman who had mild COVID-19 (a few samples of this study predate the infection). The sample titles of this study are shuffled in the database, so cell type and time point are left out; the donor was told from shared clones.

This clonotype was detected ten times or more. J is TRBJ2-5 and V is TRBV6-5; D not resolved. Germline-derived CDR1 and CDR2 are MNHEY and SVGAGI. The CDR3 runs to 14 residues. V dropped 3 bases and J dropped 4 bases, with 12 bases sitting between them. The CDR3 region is CASSYYVGSETQYF. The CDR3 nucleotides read TGTGCCAGCAGTTATTACGTGGGGTCAGAGACCCAGTACTTC.

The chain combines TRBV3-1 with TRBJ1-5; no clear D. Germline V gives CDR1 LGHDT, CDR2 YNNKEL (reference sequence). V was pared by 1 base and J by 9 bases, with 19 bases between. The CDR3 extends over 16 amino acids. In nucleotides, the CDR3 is TGTGCCAGCAGCCAAGGGGCCCGGGGATGGTTTGGGCCCCAGCATTTT. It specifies CASSQGARGWFGPQHF.

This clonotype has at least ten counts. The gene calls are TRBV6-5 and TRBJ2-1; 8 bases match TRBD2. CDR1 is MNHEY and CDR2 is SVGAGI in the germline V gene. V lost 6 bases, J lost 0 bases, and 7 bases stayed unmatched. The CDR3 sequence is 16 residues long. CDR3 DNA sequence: TGTGCCAGCAGGACTTCGACTAGCGACTCCTACAATGAGCAGTTCTTC. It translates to CASRTSTSDSYNEQFF.

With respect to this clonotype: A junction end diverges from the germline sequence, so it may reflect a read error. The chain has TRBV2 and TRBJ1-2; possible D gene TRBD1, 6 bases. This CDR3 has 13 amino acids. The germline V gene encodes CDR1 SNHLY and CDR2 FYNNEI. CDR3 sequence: CSSSENRVYGYTF. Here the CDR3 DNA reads TGTTCCAGCAGTGAAAACAGGGTCTATGGCTACACCTTC.

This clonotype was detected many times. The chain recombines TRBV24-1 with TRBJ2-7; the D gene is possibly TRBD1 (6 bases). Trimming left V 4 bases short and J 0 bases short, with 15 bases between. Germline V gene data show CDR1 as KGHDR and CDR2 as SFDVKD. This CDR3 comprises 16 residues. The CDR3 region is CATSEHPGQGSYEQYF. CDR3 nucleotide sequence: TGTGCCACCAGTGAGCATCCGGGACAAGGCTCCTACGAGCAGTACTTC.

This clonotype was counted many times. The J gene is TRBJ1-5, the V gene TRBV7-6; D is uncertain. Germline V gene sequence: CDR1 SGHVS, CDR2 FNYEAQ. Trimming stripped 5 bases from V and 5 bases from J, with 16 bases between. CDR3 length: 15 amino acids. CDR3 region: CASSERSGNYQPQHF. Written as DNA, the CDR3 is TGTGCCAGCAGCGAACGCTCGGGGAACTATCAGCCCCAGCATTTT.

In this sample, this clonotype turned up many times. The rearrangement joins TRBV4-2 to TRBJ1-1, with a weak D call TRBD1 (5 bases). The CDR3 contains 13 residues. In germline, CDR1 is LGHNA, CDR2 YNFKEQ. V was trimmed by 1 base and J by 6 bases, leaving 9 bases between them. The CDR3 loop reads CASSQVGVAEAFF. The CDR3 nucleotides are TGTGCCAGCAGCCAAGTGGGGGTCGCTGAAGCTTTCTTT.

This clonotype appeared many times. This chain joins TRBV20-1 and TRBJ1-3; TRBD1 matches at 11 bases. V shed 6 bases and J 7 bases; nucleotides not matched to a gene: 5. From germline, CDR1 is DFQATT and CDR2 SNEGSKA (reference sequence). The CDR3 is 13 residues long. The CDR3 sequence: CSALGQGVNTIYF. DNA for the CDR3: TGCAGTGCGCTGGGACAGGGGGTCAACACCATATATTTT.

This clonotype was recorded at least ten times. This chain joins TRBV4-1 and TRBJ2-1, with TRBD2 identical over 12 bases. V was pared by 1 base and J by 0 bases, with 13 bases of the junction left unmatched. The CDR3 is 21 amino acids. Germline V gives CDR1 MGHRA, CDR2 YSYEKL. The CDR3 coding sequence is TGCGCCAGCAGCCAAGTAGGCGCTAGCGGGGGGGAAACCTCCTCCTACAATGAGCAGTTCTTC. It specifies CASSQVGASGGETSSYNEQFF.

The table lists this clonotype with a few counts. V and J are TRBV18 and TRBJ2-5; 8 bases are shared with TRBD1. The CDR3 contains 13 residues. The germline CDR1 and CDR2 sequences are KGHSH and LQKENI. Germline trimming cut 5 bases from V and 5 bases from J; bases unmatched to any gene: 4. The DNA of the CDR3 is TGTGCCAGCTCAGCAACAGGGGGGGAGACCCAGTACTTC. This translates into CASSATGGETQYF. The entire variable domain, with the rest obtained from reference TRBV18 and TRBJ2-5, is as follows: NAGVMQNPRHLVRRRGQEARLRCSPMKGHSHVYWYRQLPEEGLKFMVYLQKENIIDESGMPKERFSAEFPKEGPSILRIQQVVRGDSAAYFCASSATGGETQYFGPGTRLLVL.

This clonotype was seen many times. Written as DNA, the CDR3 is TGCAGCGTTGGCCCTCAAGAGACCCAGTACTTC. This encodes CSVGPQETQYF. The genes are TRBV29-1 and TRBJ2-5; D is ambiguous. CDR3 length: 11 amino acids. V was trimmed by 4 bases and J by 2 bases, leaving 5 bases between them. CDR1 is SQVTM, CDR2 ANQGSEA, per germline.

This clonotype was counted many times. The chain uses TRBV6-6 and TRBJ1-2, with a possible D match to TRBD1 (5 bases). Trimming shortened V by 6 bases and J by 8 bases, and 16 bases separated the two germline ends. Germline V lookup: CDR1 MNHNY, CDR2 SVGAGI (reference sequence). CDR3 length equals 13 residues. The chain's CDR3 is CASRHLAGPGYTF. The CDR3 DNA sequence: TGTGCCAGCAGGCATTTGGCGGGGCCCGGCTACACCTTC.

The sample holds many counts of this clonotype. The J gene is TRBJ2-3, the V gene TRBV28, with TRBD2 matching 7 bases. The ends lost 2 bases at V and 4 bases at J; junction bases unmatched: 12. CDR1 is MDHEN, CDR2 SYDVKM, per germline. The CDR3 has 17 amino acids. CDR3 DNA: TGTGCCAGCAGTTTAACTTCGGCGGGAGTAAACGCAGATACGCAGTATTTT. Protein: CASSLTSAGVNADTQYF. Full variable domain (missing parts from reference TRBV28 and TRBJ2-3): DVKVTQSSRYLVKRTGEKVFLECVQDMDHENMFWYRQDPGLGLRLIYFSYDVKMKEKGDIPEGYSVSREKKERFSLILESASTNQTSMYLCASSLTSAGVNADTQYFGPGTRLTVL.

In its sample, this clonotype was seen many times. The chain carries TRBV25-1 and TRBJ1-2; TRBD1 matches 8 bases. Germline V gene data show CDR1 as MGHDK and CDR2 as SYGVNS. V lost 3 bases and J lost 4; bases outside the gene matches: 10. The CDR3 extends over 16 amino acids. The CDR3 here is CASSDDGGQGGYGYTF. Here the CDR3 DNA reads TGTGCCAGCAGTGATGATGGAGGACAGGGAGGCTATGGCTACACCTTC.

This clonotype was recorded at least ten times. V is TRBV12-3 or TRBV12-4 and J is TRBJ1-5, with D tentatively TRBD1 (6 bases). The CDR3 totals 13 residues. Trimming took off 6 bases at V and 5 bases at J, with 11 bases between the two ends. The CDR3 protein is CASSPGVYQPQHF. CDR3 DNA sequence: TGTGCCAGCAGCCCAGGGGTTTATCAGCCCCAGCATTTT.